These 20 T cell receptor beta chains originate from one sample sequenced in a study of CD8+ T cells in alopecia areata. TCR sequencing used cDNA made by reverse transcription of extracted RNA. Here immunoSEQ multiplex PCR was the method, and the copy in TCRdb shows in-frame clones only, minus some. The sample has 150,000 to 200,000 clones, less than 70% seen once; the top ten hold 0.91%. The treatment denotes: oral pan-JAK inhibitor, 5-10 mg twice daily. Material: CD4+ T cells sorted from blood, obtained at week 4, from a patient treated with tofacitinib. All receptors derive from a human donor with alopecia areata.

The chain employs TRBV30 and TRBJ1-5; weak D call: TRBD1 (6 bases). Per the germline V gene, CDR1 is GTSNPN and CDR2 is SVGIG (reference sequence). Trimming took 0 bases from V and 7 from J, leaving 13 bases between them. The CDR3 consists of 14 residues. CDR3 sequence: CAWSVGGANQPQHF. The CDR3 bases are TGTGCCTGGAGTGTAGGGGGGGCCAACCAGCCCCAGCATTTT.

The CDR3 DNA reads TGTGCCTGGAGGGACCAGGGGAACACTGAAGCTTTCTTT. Residues: CAWRDQGNTEAFF. The chain carries TRBV30 and TRBJ1-1, with D tentatively TRBD1 (5 bases). Germline V lookup: CDR1 GTSNPN, CDR2 SVGIG (reference sequence). CDR3 length equals 13 residues. The V gene lost 3 bases and the J gene lost 1 base, with 9 bases spanning the gap.

This chain joins TRBV7-8 and TRBJ1-6, with 11 bases lining up with TRBD1. V lost 5 bases and J lost 10; bases outside the gene matches: 10. Germline V gene lookup returns CDR1 SGHVS and CDR2 FQNEAQ. CDR3 length: 16 amino acids. The CDR3 DNA is TGTGCCAGCAGCCCCCACAACGGACAGGGGGCATCACCCCTCCACTTT. Protein product: CASSPHNGQGASPLHF.

This clone was observed a handful of times. The chain is built from TRBV11-1 and TRBJ2-1; D is perhaps TRBD1 (5 bases). The CDR3 covers 14 residues. V was trimmed by 3 bases and J by 0 bases, leaving 6 bases between them. CDR1 SGHAT and CDR2 FQDESV come from the germline V gene (reference sequence). CDR3: CASSFDSSYNEQFF. The CDR3 DNA reads as TGTGCCAGCAGCTTCGACAGCTCCTACAATGAGCAGTTCTTC.

V gene TRBV5-4 combines with J gene TRBJ2-3; 11 bases match TRBD2. J gave up 4 bases and V 4 bases, and 8 bases lay outside the gene matches. The CDR3 contains 16 residues. From germline, CDR1 is SGHNT and CDR2 YYREEE (reference sequence). The CDR3 here is CASSNRLAGLADTQYF. CDR3 DNA sequence: TGTGCCAGCAGCAACCGACTAGCGGGGTTGGCAGATACGCAGTATTTT. The whole variable domain, filled in from reference TRBV5-4 and TRBJ2-3, reads ETGVTQSPTHLIKTRGQQVTLRCSSQSGHNTVSWYQQALGQGPQFIFQYYREEENGRGNFPPRFSGLQFPNYSSELNVNALELDDSALYLCASSNRLAGLADTQYFGPGTRLTVL.

This chain uses TRBV4-2 with TRBJ2-2; perhaps TRBD2 as D (5 bases). CDR1 and CDR2 (germline): LGHNA, YNFKEQ. Between the trimmed V and J ends, which lost 3 bases and 1 base, there was a span of 9 bases. The CDR3 is made up of 15 amino acids. CDR3 in amino acids: CASSQMDWNTGELFF. The CDR3, as DNA: TGTGCCAGCAGCCAGATGGACTGGAACACCGGGGAGCTGTTTTTT.

This clone was seen more than once but under ten times. J is TRBJ2-7 and V is TRBV5-5; no reliable D call. Germline V lookup: CDR1 SGHKS, CDR2 YYEKEE (reference sequence). The CDR3 is 14 residues long. With 4 bases removed from V and 4 bases from J, the gap between germline ends came to 15 bases. CDR3 in DNA: TGTGCCAGCAGCCCGGGCGGCATTGGGTACGAGCAGTACTTC. Translated: CASSPGGIGYEQYF.

The J gene is TRBJ1-2, the V gene TRBV30, with 8 bases identical to TRBD1. J gave up 3 bases and V 3 bases, and 9 bases lay outside the gene matches. Per the germline V gene, CDR1 is GTSNPN and CDR2 is SVGIG (reference sequence). The CDR3 is made up of 15 amino acids. The CDR3 DNA follows: TGTGCCTGGAGAGCCCTTTCAGGGGGCGACTATGGCTACACCTTC. This encodes CAWRALSGGDYGYTF.

The chain carries TRBV12-5 and TRBJ2-5; D possibly corresponds to TRBD2 (7 bases). The CDR3 runs to 15 residues. V lost 7 bases and J lost 5, with 20 bases in between. CDR1 and CDR2 (germline): LGHNT, FRNRAP. This CDR3 is CASARPIGGQETQYF. In DNA form, the CDR3 reads TGTGCTAGTGCCCGGCCTATCGGGGGGCAGGAGACCCAGTACTTC.

This clone showed up just a few times. For the CDR3, the DNA is TGTGCCAGCAGCTCTCACCCCCCCGCCGAGCAGTACTTC. Its protein product is CASSSHPPAEQYF. The gene calls are TRBV11-2 and TRBJ2-7; D remains unclear. Germline CDR1 reads SGHAT; CDR2 reads FQNNGV. The V gene lost 4 bases and the J gene lost 6 bases, with 13 bases spanning the gap. The CDR3 sequence is 13 residues long. The full variable domain, completed using reference TRBV11-2 and TRBJ2-7, is EAGVAQSPRYKIIEKRQSVAFWCNPISGHATLYWYQQILGQGPKLLIQFQNNGVVDDSQLPKDRFSAERLKGVDSTLKIQPAKLEDSAVYLCASSSHPPAEQYFGPGTRLTVT.

CDR3: CASKRQRTYEQYF. CDR3 sequence (DNA): TGTGCCAGCAAGCGCCAGAGGACCTACGAGCAGTACTTC. The chain employs TRBV6-5 and TRBJ2-7; D remains unclear. Germline V gene data show CDR1 as MNHEY and CDR2 as SVGAGI. V gave up 7 bases and J gave up 2 bases, with 12 bases separating them. The CDR3 extends over 13 amino acids.

The rearrangement joins TRBV2 to TRBJ2-3; unclear D gene. The CDR3 contains 13 residues. The V end was cut by 6 bases, the J end by 0 bases, with 7 bases between. Germline CDR1 and CDR2: SNHLY and FYNNEI. CDR3 in DNA: TGTGCCAGCAGGGCCTGGAGCACAGATACGCAGTATTTT. Translation gives CASRAWSTDTQYF.

V is TRBV30 and J is TRBJ1-2; TRBD1 matches 7 bases. Germline loops: CDR1 GTSNPN, CDR2 SVGIG (reference sequence). CDR3 length equals 13 residues. V was pared by 1 base and J by 5 bases, with 4 bases of the junction left unmatched. The CDR3 nucleotides are TGTGCCTGGAGTGCCCGACAGGGATATGGCTACACCTTC. This gives the protein CAWSARQGYGYTF.

The J gene is TRBJ2-1, the V gene TRBV7-2; possibly TRBD1 or TRBD2 for D (5 bases each). Germline V lookup: CDR1 SGHTA, CDR2 FQGNSA. Trimming shortened V by 4 bases and J by 8 bases, and 15 bases separated the two germline ends. The CDR3 is made up of 14 amino acids. In nucleotides, the CDR3 is TGTGCCAGCAGCTCATCGGGACGGGGCTATGAGCAGTTCTTC. It specifies CASSSSGRGYEQFF. The entire variable domain, with the rest obtained from reference TRBV7-2 and TRBJ2-1, is as follows: GAGVSQSPSNKVTEKGKDVELRCDPISGHTALYWYRQSLGQGLEFLIYFQGNSAPDKSGLPSDRFSAERTGGSVSTLTIQRTQQEDSAVYLCASSSSGRGYEQFFGPGTRLTVL.

The rearrangement joins TRBV30 to TRBJ2-3; D may be TRBD1 or TRBD2 (6 bases each). Germline CDR1 and CDR2: GTSNPN and SVGIG (reference sequence). The germline V and J ends were trimmed by 0 bases and 2 bases, with 15 bases remaining between them. The CDR3 spans 16 residues. As DNA, the CDR3 is TGTGCCTGGAGTGTACTATTAGGGGGACTCACAGATACGCAGTATTTT. Translating gives CAWSVLLGGLTDTQYF.

This clone has just a few counts. The chain is built from TRBV29-1 and TRBJ2-7, with TRBD1 identical over 8 bases. There are 12 residues in the CDR3. V lost 7 bases to trimming and J lost 3 bases; unmatched junction nucleotides: 5. Germline V gene data show CDR1 as SQVTM and CDR2 as ANQGSEA. The CDR3 loop is CSAGQGDYEQYF. CDR3 DNA: TGCAGCGCTGGACAGGGAGACTACGAGCAGTACTTC.

The chain links TRBV7-2 to TRBJ1-1, with TRBD1 as a possible D gene (5 bases). The germline V gene has CDR1 SGHTA and CDR2 FQGNSA. Trimming took off 2 bases at V and 3 bases at J, with 10 bases between the two ends. CDR3 length: 14 amino acids. The CDR3 sequence is CASSLRPGDTEAFF. The CDR3 DNA is TGTGCCAGCAGCTTAAGACCGGGGGACACTGAAGCTTTCTTT.

The chain joins TRBV29-1 to TRBJ1-2; D remains ambiguous. Deletions cut 4 bases from V and 7 bases from J, with 10 bases between. The CDR3 spans 11 residues. Germline values: CDR1 SQVTM, CDR2 ANQGSEA. The CDR3 sequence: CSVVAEGGYTF. In DNA, the CDR3 is TGCAGCGTTGTGGCCGAAGGTGGCTACACCTTC.

The chain combines TRBV30 with TRBJ2-5, with TRBD1 as a possible D gene (5 bases). With 7 bases removed from V and 4 bases from J, the gap between germline ends came to 16 bases. CDR3 length: 13 residues. From germline, CDR1 is GTSNPN and CDR2 SVGIG (reference sequence). The DNA for the CDR3 is TGTGCCTCGACGAAGGGGTCCTTAGAGACCCAGTACTTC. As protein: CASTKGSLETQYF.

The gene calls are TRBV7-2 and TRBJ1-2; 8 bases map to TRBD1. This CDR3 is built from 15 residues. CDR1 SGHTA and CDR2 FQGNSA come from the germline V gene. The V and J ends lost 5 bases and 2 bases, in that order; junction bases with no gene match: 7. As DNA, the CDR3 is TGTGCCAGCAGCCGGACAGGGAATCTAAACTATGGCTACACCTTC. It translates to CASSRTGNLNYGYTF.